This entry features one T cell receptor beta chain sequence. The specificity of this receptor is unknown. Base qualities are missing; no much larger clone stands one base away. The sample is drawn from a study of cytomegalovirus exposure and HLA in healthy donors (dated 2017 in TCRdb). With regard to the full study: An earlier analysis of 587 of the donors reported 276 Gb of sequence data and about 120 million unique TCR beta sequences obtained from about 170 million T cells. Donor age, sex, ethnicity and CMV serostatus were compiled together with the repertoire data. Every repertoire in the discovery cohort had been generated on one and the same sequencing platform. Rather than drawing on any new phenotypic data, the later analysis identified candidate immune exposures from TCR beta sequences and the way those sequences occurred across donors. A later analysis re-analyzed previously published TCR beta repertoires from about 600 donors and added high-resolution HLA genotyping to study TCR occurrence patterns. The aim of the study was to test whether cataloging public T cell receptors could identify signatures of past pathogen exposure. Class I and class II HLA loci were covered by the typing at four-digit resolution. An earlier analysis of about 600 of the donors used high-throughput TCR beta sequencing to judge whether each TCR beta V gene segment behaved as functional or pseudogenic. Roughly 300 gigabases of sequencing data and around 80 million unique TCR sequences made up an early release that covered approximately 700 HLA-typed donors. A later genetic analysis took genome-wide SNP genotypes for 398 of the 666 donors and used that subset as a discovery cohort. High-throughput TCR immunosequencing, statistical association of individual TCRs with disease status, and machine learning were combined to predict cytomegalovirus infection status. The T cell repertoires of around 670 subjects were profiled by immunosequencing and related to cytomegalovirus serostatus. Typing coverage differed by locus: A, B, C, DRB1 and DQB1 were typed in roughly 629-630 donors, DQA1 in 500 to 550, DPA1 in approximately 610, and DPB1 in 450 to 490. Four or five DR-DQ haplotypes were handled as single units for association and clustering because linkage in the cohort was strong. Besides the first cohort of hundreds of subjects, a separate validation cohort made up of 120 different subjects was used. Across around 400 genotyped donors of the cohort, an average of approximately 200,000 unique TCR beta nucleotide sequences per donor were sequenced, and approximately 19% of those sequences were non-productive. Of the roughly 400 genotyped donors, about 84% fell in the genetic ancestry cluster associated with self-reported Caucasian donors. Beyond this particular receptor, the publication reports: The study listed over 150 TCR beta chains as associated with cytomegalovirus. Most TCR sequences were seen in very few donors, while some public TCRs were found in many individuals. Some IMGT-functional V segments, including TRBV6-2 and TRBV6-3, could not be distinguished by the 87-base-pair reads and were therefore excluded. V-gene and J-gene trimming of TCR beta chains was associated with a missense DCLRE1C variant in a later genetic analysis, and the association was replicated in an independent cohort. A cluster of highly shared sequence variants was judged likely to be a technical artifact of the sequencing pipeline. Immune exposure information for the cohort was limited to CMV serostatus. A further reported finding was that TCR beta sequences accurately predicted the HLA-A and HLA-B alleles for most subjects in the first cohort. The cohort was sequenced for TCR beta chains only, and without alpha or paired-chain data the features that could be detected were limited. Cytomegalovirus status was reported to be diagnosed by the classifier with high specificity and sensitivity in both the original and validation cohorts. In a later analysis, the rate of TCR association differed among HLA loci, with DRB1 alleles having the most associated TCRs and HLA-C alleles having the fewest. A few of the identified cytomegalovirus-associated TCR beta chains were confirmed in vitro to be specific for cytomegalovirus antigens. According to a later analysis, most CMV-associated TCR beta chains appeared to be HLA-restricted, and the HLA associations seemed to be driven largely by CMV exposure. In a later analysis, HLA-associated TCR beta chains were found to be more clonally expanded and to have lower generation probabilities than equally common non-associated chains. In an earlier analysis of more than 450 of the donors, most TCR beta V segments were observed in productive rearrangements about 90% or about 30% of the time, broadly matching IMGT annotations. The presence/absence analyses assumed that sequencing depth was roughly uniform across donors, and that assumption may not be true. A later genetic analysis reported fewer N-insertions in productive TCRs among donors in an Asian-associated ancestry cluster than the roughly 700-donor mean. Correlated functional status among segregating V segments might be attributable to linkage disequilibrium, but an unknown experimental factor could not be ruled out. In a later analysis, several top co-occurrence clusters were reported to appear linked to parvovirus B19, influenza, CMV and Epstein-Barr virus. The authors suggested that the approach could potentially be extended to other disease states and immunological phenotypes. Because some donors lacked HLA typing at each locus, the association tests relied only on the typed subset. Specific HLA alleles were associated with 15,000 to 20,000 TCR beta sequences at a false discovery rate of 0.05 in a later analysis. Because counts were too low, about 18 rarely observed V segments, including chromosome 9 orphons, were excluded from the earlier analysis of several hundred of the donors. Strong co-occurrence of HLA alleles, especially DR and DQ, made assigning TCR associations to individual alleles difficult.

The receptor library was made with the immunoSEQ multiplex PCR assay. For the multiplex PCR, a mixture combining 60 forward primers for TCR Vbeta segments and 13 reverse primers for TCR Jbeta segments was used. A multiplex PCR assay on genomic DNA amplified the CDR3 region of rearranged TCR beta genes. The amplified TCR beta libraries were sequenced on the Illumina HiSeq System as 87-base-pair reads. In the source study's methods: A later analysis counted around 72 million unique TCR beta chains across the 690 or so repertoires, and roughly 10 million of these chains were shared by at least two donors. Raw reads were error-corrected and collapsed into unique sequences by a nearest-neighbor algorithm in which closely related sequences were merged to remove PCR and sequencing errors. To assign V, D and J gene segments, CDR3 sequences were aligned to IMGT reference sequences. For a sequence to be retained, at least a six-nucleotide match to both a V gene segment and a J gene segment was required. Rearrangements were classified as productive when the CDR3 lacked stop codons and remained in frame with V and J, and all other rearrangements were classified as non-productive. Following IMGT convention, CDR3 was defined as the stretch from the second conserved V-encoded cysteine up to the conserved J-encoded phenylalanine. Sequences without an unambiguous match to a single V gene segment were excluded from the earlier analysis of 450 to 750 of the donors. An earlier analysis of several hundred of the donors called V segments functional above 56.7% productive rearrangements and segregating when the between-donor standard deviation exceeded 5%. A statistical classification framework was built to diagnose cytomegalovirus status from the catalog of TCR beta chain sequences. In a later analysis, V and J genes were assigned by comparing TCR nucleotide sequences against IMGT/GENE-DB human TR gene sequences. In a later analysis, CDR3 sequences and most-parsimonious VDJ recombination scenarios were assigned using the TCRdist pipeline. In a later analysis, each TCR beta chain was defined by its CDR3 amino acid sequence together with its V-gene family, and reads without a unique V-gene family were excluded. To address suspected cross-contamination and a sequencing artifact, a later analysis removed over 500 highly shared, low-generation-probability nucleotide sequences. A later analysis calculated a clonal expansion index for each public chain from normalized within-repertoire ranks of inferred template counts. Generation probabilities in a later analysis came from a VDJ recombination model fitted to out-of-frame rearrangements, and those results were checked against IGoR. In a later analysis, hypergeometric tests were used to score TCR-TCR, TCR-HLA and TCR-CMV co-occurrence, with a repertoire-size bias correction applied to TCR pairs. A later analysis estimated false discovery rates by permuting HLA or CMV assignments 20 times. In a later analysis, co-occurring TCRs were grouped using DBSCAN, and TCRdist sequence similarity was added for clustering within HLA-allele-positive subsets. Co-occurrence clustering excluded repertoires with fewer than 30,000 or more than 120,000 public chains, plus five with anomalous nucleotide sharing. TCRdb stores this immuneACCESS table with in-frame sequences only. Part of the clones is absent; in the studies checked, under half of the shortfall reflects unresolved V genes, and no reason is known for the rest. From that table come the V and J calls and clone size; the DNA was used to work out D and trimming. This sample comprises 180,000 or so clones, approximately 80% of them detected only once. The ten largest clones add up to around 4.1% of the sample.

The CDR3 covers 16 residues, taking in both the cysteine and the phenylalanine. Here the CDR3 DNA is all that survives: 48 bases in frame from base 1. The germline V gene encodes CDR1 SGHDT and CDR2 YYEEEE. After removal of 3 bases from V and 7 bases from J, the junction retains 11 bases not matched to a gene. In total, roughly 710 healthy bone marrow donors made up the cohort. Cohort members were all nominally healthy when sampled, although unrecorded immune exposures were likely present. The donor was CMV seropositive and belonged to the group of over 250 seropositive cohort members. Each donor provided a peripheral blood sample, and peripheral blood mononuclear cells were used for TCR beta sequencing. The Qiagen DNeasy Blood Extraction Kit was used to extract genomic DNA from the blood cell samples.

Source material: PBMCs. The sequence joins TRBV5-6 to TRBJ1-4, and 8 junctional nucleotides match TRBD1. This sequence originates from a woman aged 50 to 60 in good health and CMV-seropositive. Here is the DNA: TGTGCCAGCAGCTCTCTAAGACAGGGGAATGGTGAAAAACTGTTTTTT. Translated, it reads CASSSLRQGNGEKLFF. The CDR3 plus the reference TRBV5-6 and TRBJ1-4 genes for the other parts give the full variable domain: DAGVTQSPTHLIKTRGQQVTLRCSPKSGHDTVSWYQQALGQGPQFIFQYYEEEERQRGNFPDRFSGHQFPNYSSELNVNALLLGDSALYLCASSSLRQGNGEKLFFGSGTQLSVL.